The 20 T cell receptor beta chains below were found in one sample sequenced in a study of identical twins. Using its own MiXCR run on the 5' RACE reads, TCRdb lists one record per CDR3 protein. The data contain about 570,000 distinct CDR3 sequences, just under 10% of them singletons. The sample was also linked to a second study, of yellow fever vaccine responses in identical twins.

The sequenced sample was PBMCs. The origin of the receptors is a woman aged 18-29 years in good health.

This clonotype was seen more than once but under ten times. The V call is TRBV10-3, the J call TRBJ1-2; D is unclear. Germline V gives CDR1 ENHRY, CDR2 SYGVKD. Trimming pared 6 bases from V and 4 bases from J, leaving 21 bases between. This CDR3 region has 16 residues. CDR3 loop: CAIRVEEDQYGYGYTF. CDR3 DNA sequence: TGTGCCATCAGAGTTGAGGAAGATCAGTATGGCTATGGCTACACCTTC.

This clonotype has at least ten counts. The J gene is TRBJ1-3, the V gene TRBV6-5; maybe TRBD1 (5 bases). With 0 bases removed from V and 4 bases from J, the gap between germline ends came to 10 bases. The CDR3 length is 15 residues. CDR1 MNHEY and CDR2 SVGAGI come from the germline V gene. The CDR3 loop reads CASSYSGAPGNTIYF. DNA for the CDR3: TGTGCCAGCAGTTACTCCGGGGCCCCCGGAAACACCATATATTTT.

This clonotype has ten or more counts. The V call is TRBV20-1, the J call TRBJ2-3, with D maybe TRBD1 (6 bases). CDR1 DFQATT and CDR2 SNEGSKA come from the germline V gene (reference sequence). CDR3 size: 13 residues. Trimming removed 6 bases at V and 2 bases at J, with 12 bases between. The CDR3 DNA sequence: TGCAGTGCGGGACACCCTGACACAGATACGCAGTATTTT. It codes for CSAGHPDTDTQYF.

CDR3 coding DNA: TGTGCCAGCAGCCCCGCTTGGGGGGGGGACGAGACCCAGTACTTC. Translated: CASSPAWGGDETQYF. The V and J genes are TRBV4-2 and TRBJ2-5; TRBD2 matches 7 bases. The junction had 10 bases not matched to a gene; V was cut back by 4 bases and J by 5 bases. The CDR3 loop spans 15 amino acids. Looked up from germline, CDR1 is LGHNA and CDR2 is YNFKEQ.

This sequence joins TRBV3-1 and TRBJ2-2; D is undetermined. CDR1 is LGHDT and CDR2 is YNNKEL in the germline V gene (reference sequence). The CDR3 totals 14 residues. V lost 0 bases and J lost 4, with 6 bases in between. The CDR3 protein is CASSQDSITGELFF. In DNA form, the CDR3 reads TGTGCCAGCAGCCAAGATAGTATCACCGGGGAGCTGTTTTTT.

This clonotype appeared many times. The CDR3 here is CSARSSREGVNEQFF. As DNA, the CDR3 is TGCAGTGCTAGATCATCGCGGGAGGGCGTCAATGAGCAGTTCTTC. The V and J genes are TRBV20-1 and TRBJ2-1, with 9 bases aligning to TRBD2. CDR3 length: 15 residues. Trimming took 2 bases from V and 6 from J; bases not matched to a gene: 8. In germline, CDR1 is DFQATT, CDR2 SNEGSKA (reference sequence).

The CDR3 sequence is CSAKAPGELFF. In nucleotides, the CDR3 is TGCAGTGCTAAAGCCCCCGGGGAGCTGTTTTTT. This chain joins TRBV20-1 and TRBJ2-2, with no clear D. CDR1 DFQATT and CDR2 SNEGSKA come from the germline V gene (reference sequence). V was shortened by 4 bases and J by 6 bases, with 6 bases between the two germline ends. The CDR3 is 11 residues long.

This clonotype was seen a handful of times. The rearrangement links TRBV10-3 to TRBJ1-2; no firm D call. V shed 6 bases and J shed 3 bases, with 8 bases lying between them. Per germline, CDR1 ENHRY and CDR2 SYGVKD. The CDR3 covers 12 residues. The CDR3 region is CAIRRTDYGYTF. In nucleotides, the CDR3 is TGTGCCATCAGACGGACGGACTATGGCTACACCTTC.

This clonotype came up many times. The gene calls are TRBV29-1 and TRBJ2-5; D ambiguous. The CDR3 has 10 amino acids. V was clipped by 7 bases and J by 4 bases, with 7 bases between them. CDR1 and CDR2 from the germline V gene are SQVTM and ANQGSEA. The CDR3, as DNA: TGCAGCGGGGTTCGAGAGACCCAGTACTTC. Protein product: CSGVRETQYF.

This clonotype has only a few counts. This chain joins TRBV7-8 and TRBJ2-1; 7 bases line up with TRBD2. CDR3 length: 16 amino acids. With V trimmed by 2 bases and J by 6 bases, 10 bases remained unmatched. Germline V gene sequence: CDR1 SGHVS, CDR2 FQNEAQ. DNA for the CDR3: TGTGCCAGCAGCTTACCCGGATCTCCGGGGGGCAATGAGCAGTTCTTC. This encodes CASSLPGSPGGNEQFF. Full variable domain (rest looked up from reference TRBV7-8 and TRBJ2-1): GAGVSQSPRYKVAKRGQDVALRCDPISGHVSLFWYQQALGQGPEFLTYFQNEAQLDKSGLPSDRFFAERPEGSVSTLKIQRTQQEDSAVYLCASSLPGSPGGNEQFFGPGTRLTVL.

This clonotype was seen a handful of times. This chain uses TRBV10-3 with TRBJ1-2; D remains unclear. The CDR3 spans 13 residues. Trimming removed 0 bases from V and 6 bases from J, with 8 bases in between. CDR1 is ENHRY, CDR2 SYGVKD, per germline. The CDR3 reads CAISESREDGYTF. Here the CDR3 DNA reads TGTGCCATCAGTGAGTCAAGGGAGGATGGCTACACCTTC.

V is TRBV4-2 and J is TRBJ2-7, with D unresolved. V lost 5 bases and J lost 3, with 11 bases in between. CDR3 size: 13 residues. From germline, CDR1 is LGHNA and CDR2 YNFKEQ. The CDR3, as DNA: TGTGCCAGCAGCTTCGGGCTGCTCTACGAGCAGTACTTC. As protein: CASSFGLLYEQYF.

This clonotype was detected ten times or more. The chain couples TRBV24-1 to TRBJ2-7; maybe TRBD2 (5 bases). The germline CDR1 and CDR2 sequences are KGHDR and SFDVKD. The V end was cut by 2 bases, the J end by 6 bases, with 10 bases between. This CDR3 has 13 residues. CDR3: CATSDSLGSEQYF. The CDR3 DNA reads as TGTGCCACCAGTGATTCTTTAGGGAGCGAGCAGTACTTC.

This clonotype appeared a few times. The chain combines TRBV7-9 with TRBJ2-6; 8 bases fit TRBD1. Germline V CDR1 and CDR2: SEHNR, FQNEAQ (reference sequence). The CDR3 is made up of 16 amino acids. V dropped 11 bases and J dropped 1; count of bases not matched to a gene: 10. The CDR3 region is CAGGQGGTSGANVLTF. The CDR3 DNA reads TGTGCCGGAGGACAGGGCGGCACTTCTGGGGCCAACGTCCTGACTTTC.

The chain carries TRBV27 and TRBJ2-2; 9 bases align to TRBD2. Germline CDR1 MNHEY, CDR2 SMNVEV (reference sequence). The CDR3 spans 16 residues. The ends lost 2 bases at V and 2 bases at J; junction bases unmatched: 3. CDR3 DNA sequence: TGTGCCAGCAGTTTACTAGCGGGGATTAACACCGGGGAGCTGTTTTTT. Protein sequence: CASSLLAGINTGELFF.

The chain has TRBV12-3 or TRBV12-4 and TRBJ1-4, with TRBD1 identical over 7 bases. V trimming: 3 bases; J trimming: 8 bases; junction bases outside the gene matches: 9. The CDR3 is 15 residues long. CDR3 loop: CASSFYRGSGEKLFF. The CDR3 nucleotides are TGTGCCAGCAGTTTCTACAGGGGAAGTGGGGAAAAACTGTTTTTT.

Many counts were recorded for this clonotype. The chain has TRBV3-1 and TRBJ1-2; D call uncertain. The V end was cut by 1 base, the J end by 2 bases, with 8 bases between. The germline V gene encodes CDR1 LGHDT and CDR2 YNNKEL (reference sequence). The CDR3 runs 14 residues. The CDR3 reads CASSQVDSNYGYTF. CDR3 DNA sequence: TGTGCCAGCAGCCAAGTAGACTCCAACTATGGCTACACCTTC.

V usage is TRBV12-5 and J usage is TRBJ1-6; tentative D call: TRBD1 (6 bases). CDR1 is LGHNT, CDR2 FRNRAP, per germline. V lost 7 bases and J 7 bases, leaving 14 bases between the germline ends. The CDR3 loop spans 14 amino acids. CDR3 coding DNA: TGTGCTAGTGCCCCGGGAGGGGGAAATTCACCCCTCCACTTT. Translation: CASAPGGGNSPLHF.

This clonotype was recorded many times. The chain is built from TRBV2 and TRBJ1-5; D not certain. Trimming stripped 0 bases from V and 3 bases from J, with 9 bases between. Germline-derived CDR1 and CDR2 are SNHLY and FYNNEI. The CDR3 spans 15 residues. CDR3 in amino acids: CASSEAGSYNQPQHF. Here the CDR3 DNA reads TGTGCCAGCAGTGAAGCAGGCAGCTACAATCAGCCCCAGCATTTT.

The chain recombines TRBV7-2 with TRBJ1-6; D possibly corresponds to TRBD1 (6 bases). Trimming removed 3 bases at V and 1 base at J, with 13 bases between. The CDR3 length is 17 residues. The germline gives CDR1 SGHTA, CDR2 FQGNSA. CDR3 in amino acids: CASSFQSQGSYNSPLHF. For the CDR3, the DNA is TGTGCCAGCAGCTTTCAGTCACAGGGTTCCTATAATTCACCCCTCCACTTT.